This TCR beta chain comes out of a study of blood T cell repertoires in COVID-19. Study-level information: Sites in the United States, Italy and Spain provided acute and convalescent COVID-19 samples. T cells, B-cell-depleted T cells, or PBMCs provided the cDNA or gDNA that served as material.

In the original processing: Amplification from reference gene primers served as the basis for estimated nucleated cell counts. Some clones are missing from TCRdb's copy, which holds only in-frame ones; the method was immunoSEQ multiplex PCR. V and J calls plus clone size are reproduced from that table; the DNA served to infer D and trimming. The repertoire holds about 220,000 clones, with around 84% as singletons. The CDR3 extends over 13 amino acids. J lost 6 bases, V lost 5 bases, and 4 bases had no gene match. The TCR sequence derives from a human donor in a cohort sampled during active COVID-19. The sequenced sample was peripheral blood. The chain is built from TRBV12-3 or TRBV12-4 and TRBJ1-1; TRBD1 aligns across 9 bases. The CDR3 protein is CASSTRQGAEAFF. The CDR3 bases are TGTGCCAGCAGTACCAGACAGGGGGCTGAAGCTTTCTTT.